This T cell receptor beta chain was sequenced for a study of T cell responses to AZD1222 COVID-19 vaccine. Study as a whole: Pooling was applied to second doses at about 4 or about 12 weeks. The study, taken as a whole, reports: The breadth and depth of Spike-specific TCRs increased once two AZD1222 doses had been given. Within unmutated variant regions lay the reported targets of nearly half of spike-specific TCRs. Among those given AZD1222, only 6 or 7 were seropositive at baseline.

Comments on this clone: Its antigen remains unknown.

Sequenced by immunoSEQ multiplex PCR; TCRdb stores in-frame clones only, minus some. The sample yields some 190,000 clones, around nine tenths seen once. The CDR3 is made up of 15 amino acids. Germline V gene lookup returns CDR1 SGDLS and CDR2 YYNGEE. Trimming took off 1 base at V and 8 bases at J, with 15 bases between the two ends. The V call is TRBV9, the J call TRBJ1-4, with D maybe TRBD1 (6 bases). This sequence was found in an adult in good health. The sequenced sample was peripheral blood, obtained on day 0 of AZD1222 vaccination. CDR3 DNA: TGTGCCAGCAGCGTATTGGAACAGGGAGGAGAAAAACTGTTTTTT. Protein: CASSVLEQGGEKLFF.